Below, one T cell receptor beta chain is given with its context. This clonotype occurred many times. This clone's antigen is unknown. Nothing much larger sits one base from this clone, and base qualities are not available. Library preparation was by PCR. Sequenced on an Illumina HiSeq 2500. To normalize quantification of the TCRbeta repertoire, the TCR libraries were built with molecular barcoding that relied on unique molecular identifiers. The raw public data were reprocessed by TCRdb itself: fastp quality trimming at Q25, MiXCR clonotype calling, in-frame beta chains only. Here each entry gathers all rows of one CDR3 protein and keeps the most common genes and DNA. The sample includes roughly 500,000 distinct CDR3 sequences, with roughly an eighth observed a single time. The top ten hold about 5% of the sample. CDR1 ENHRY and CDR2 SYGVKD are derived from the germline V gene. Counted from cysteine to phenylalanine, this CDR3 has 16 amino acids. Only CDR3 DNA is held: 48 bases, read in frame from base 1. Germline trimming amounts to 0 bases on V and 6 bases on J, with 8 as the count of junction bases outside the gene matches.

This sample was taken from a study of T-cell reconstitution after alpha-beta-depleted transplantation in children (TCRdb year 2016). About the full investigation: The study quantitatively tracked T-cell immune reconstitution after TCRalphabeta/CD19-depleted allogeneic hematopoietic cell transplantation in children using TCR repertoire profiling.

Recombination joined TRBV10-3 with TRBJ1-2; the junction holds 9 bases that match TRBD1. This TCR was sampled from a human donor who donated a stem cell graft to a child with combined immunodeficiency. The sequencing used PBMCs from the stem cell graft donor, collected from the stem cell graft. The CDR3 region reads CAISESTRTGANGYTF. The DNA sequence is given as TGTGCCATCAGTGAGTCGACTCGGACAGGGGCTAATGGCTACACCTTC.